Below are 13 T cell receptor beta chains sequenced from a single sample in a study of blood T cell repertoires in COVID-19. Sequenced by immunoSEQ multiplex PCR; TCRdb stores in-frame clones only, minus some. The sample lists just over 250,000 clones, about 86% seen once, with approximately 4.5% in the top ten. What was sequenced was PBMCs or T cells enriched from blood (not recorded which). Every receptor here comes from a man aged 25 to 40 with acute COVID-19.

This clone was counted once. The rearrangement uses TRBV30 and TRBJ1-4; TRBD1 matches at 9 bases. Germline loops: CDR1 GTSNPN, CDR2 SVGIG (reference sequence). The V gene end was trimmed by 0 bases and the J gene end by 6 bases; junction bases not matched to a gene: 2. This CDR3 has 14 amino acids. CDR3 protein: CAWSVRDRDEKLFF. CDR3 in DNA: TGTGCCTGGAGTGTACGGGACAGGGATGAAAAACTGTTTTTT.

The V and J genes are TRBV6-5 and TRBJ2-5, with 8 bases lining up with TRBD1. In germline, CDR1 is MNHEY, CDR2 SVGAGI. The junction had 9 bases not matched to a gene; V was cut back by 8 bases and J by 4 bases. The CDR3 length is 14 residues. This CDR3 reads CASGSGGYGETQYF. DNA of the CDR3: TGTGCCAGCGGGTCAGGGGGCTATGGAGAGACCCAGTACTTC.

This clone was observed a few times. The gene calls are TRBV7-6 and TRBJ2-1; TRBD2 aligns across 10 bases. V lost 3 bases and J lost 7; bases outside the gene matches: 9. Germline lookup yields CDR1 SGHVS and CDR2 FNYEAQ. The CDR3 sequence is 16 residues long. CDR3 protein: CASSFKSRLAGNEQFF. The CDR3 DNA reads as TGTGCCAGCAGCTTTAAATCCAGACTAGCGGGTAATGAGCAGTTCTTC.

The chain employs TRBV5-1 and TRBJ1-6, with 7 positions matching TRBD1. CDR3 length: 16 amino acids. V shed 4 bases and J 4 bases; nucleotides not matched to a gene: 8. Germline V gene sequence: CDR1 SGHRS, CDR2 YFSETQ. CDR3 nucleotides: TGCGCCAGCAGCATCGGGACAGCGAATTATAATTCACCCCTCCACTTT. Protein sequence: CASSIGTANYNSPLHF.

The CDR3 nucleotides are TGTGCCAGCAGCTTGTTAGCGTCTGGAGCCAAAAACATTCAGTACTTC. The encoded protein is CASSLLASGAKNIQYF. The chain links TRBV5-4 to TRBJ2-4; the D gene is possibly TRBD2 (5 bases). Trimming stripped 1 base from V and 0 bases from J, with 11 bases between. CDR3 length: 16 residues. The germline V gene has CDR1 SGHNT and CDR2 YYREEE (reference sequence).

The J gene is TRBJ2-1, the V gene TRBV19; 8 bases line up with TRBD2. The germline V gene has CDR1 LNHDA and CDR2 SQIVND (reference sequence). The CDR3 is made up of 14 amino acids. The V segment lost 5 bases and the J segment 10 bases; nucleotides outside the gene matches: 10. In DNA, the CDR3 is TGTGCCAGTAGTGTCTTAGCGGGGTGGGAGGAGCAGTTCTTC. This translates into CASSVLAGWEEQFF.

CDR3 region: CASSFGTGGNQPQHF. DNA of the CDR3: TGTGCCAGCAGTTTTGGAACGGGGGGTAATCAGCCCCAGCATTTT. The chain recombines TRBV6-5 with TRBJ1-5, with a weak D call TRBD1 (5 bases). Germline CDR1 MNHEY, CDR2 SVGAGI. The CDR3 has 15 amino acids. V lost 4 bases, J lost 4 bases, and 14 bases lay in between.

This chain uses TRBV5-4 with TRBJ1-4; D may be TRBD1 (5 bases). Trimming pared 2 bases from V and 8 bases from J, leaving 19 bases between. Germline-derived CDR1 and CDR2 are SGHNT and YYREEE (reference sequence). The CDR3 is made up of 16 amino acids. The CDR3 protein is CASSFLPGQGPEKLFF. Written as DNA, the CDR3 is TGTGCCAGCAGCTTTTTACCCGGACAAGGGCCGGAAAAACTGTTTTTT.

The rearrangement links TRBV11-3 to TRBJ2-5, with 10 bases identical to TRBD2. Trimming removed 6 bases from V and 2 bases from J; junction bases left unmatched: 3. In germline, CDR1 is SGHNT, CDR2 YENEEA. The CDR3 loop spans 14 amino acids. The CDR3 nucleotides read TGTGCCAGCAGACCTAGCGGGAGTCAAGAGACCCAGTACTTC. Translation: CASRPSGSQETQYF.

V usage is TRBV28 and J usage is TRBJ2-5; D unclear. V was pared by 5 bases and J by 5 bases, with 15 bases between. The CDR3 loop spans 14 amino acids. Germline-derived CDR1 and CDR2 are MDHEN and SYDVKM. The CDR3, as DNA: TGTGCCAGCAGTCCCCCCCAGGCCGTGGAGACCCAGTACTTC. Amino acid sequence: CASSPPQAVETQYF. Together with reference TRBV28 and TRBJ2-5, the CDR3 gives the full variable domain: DVKVTQSSRYLVKRTGEKVFLECVQDMDHENMFWYRQDPGLGLRLIYFSYDVKMKEKGDIPEGYSVSREKKERFSLILESASTNQTSMYLCASSPPQAVETQYFGPGTRLLVL.

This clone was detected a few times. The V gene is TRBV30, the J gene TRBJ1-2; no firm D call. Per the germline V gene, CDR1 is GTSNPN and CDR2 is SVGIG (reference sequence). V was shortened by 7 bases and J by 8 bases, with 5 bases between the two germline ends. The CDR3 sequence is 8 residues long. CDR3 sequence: CASGGYTF. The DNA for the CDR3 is TGTGCCTCCGGGGGCTACACCTTC. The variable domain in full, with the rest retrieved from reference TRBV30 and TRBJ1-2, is SQTIHQWPATLVQPVGSPLSLECTVEGTSNPNLYWYRQAAGRGLQLLFYSVGIGQISSEVPQNLSASRPQDRQFILSSKKLLLSDSGFYLCASGGYTFGSGTRLTVV.

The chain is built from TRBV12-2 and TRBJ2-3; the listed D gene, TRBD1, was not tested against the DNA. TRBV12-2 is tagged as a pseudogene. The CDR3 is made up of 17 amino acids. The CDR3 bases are TGTGCAAGTCGCCCCGGAGGGACAGGGTGTAGCACAGATACGCAGTATTTT. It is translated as CASRPGGTGCSTDTQYF.

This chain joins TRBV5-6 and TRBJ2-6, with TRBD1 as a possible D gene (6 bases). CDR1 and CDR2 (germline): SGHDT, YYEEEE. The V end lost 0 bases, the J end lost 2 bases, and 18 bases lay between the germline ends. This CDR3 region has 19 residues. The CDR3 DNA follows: TGTGCCAGCAGCTTGGTACAGGGAACAGCTTTAACTGGGGCCAACGTCCTGACTTTC. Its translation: CASSLVQGTALTGANVLTF. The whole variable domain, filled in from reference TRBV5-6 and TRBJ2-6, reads DAGVTQSPTHLIKTRGQQVTLRCSPKSGHDTVSWYQQALGQGPQFIFQYYEEEERQRGNFPDRFSGHQFPNYSSELNVNALLLGDSALYLCASSLVQGTALTGANVLTFGAGSRLTVL.